This TCR beta chain emerged from a study of blood T cell repertoires in COVID-19. TCRdb keeps only in-frame clones here, not all; method: immunoSEQ multiplex PCR. Of 150,000 to 200,000 clones in the sample, approximately 91% were seen once. Sample: peripheral blood. This TCR came from a man between 18 and 35 years old with acute or convalescent COVID-19.

CDR3 DNA sequence: TGTGCCAGCAGCCCTGACAGGGCCTCCTACAATGAGCAGTTCTTC. Amino acids: CASSPDRASYNEQFF. The rearrangement joins TRBV3-1 (or the pseudogene TRBV3-2) to TRBJ2-1, with 7 bases lining up with TRBD1. V gave up 4 bases and J gave up 0 bases; unmatched junction bases: 3. This CDR3 comprises 15 residues. Germline assignment: CDR1 LGHDT and CDR2 YNNKEL (reference sequence).